The next 14 T cell receptor beta chains were all read from a single sample in a study of early T cells in non-severe SARS-CoV-2 infection. TCRdb reprocessed the 5' RACE reads with MiXCR, giving one entry per CDR3 protein. This table holds about 90,000 distinct CDR3 sequences, approximately 12% found once. The sequencing here drew on whole blood, taken at baseline. Receptors were obtained from an adult who was a healthcare worker with PCR-confirmed SARS-CoV-2 infection or an uninfected control (not recorded which).

This chain links TRBV12-3 or TRBV12-4 with TRBJ2-3; D tentatively reads TRBD1 or TRBD2 (5 bases each). Trimming removed 4 bases at V and 8 bases at J, with 16 bases between. The CDR3 runs 14 residues. The CDR3 spells CASSSFAPGATQYF. The CDR3 coding sequence is TGTGCCAGCAGTTCTTTCGCTCCCGGGGCTACGCAGTATTTT.

The V and J genes are TRBV30 and TRBJ2-7, with 15 bases lining up with TRBD2. Germline loops: CDR1 GTSNPN, CDR2 SVGIG (reference sequence). Trimming took 1 base from V and 5 from J; bases not matched to a gene: 6. The CDR3 totals 16 residues. CDR3 residues: CAWSDVRTSGRDEQYF. CDR3 coding DNA: TGTGCCTGGAGTGACGTACGGACTAGCGGGAGGGACGAGCAGTACTTC.

J is TRBJ2-7 and V is TRBV28; tentative D call: TRBD2 (7 bases). CDR3 length equals 15 residues. The germline V and J ends were trimmed by 5 bases and 1 base, with 15 bases remaining between them. Germline values: CDR1 MDHEN, CDR2 SYDVKM. CDR3 amino acids: CASSQGNSGSYEQYF. The CDR3 coding sequence is TGTGCCAGCAGTCAGGGGAATAGCGGGTCCTACGAGCAGTACTTC.

This clonotype appeared a few times. The chain combines TRBV5-4 with TRBJ1-2, with D unresolved. Per germline, CDR1 SGHNT and CDR2 YYREEE (reference sequence). The CDR3 is 14 residues long. The V and J ends lost 2 bases and 2 bases respectively, with 10 bases between them. The CDR3 sequence is CASSLEGGNYGYTF. In nucleotides, the CDR3 is TGTGCCAGCAGCTTAGAGGGAGGGAACTATGGCTACACCTTC. Full variable domain (remainder filled in from reference TRBV5-4 and TRBJ1-2): ETGVTQSPTHLIKTRGQQVTLRCSSQSGHNTVSWYQQALGQGPQFIFQYYREEENGRGNFPPRFSGLQFPNYSSELNVNALELDDSALYLCASSLEGGNYGYTFGSGTRLTVV.

This clonotype was seen only a few times. V usage is TRBV7-3 and J usage is TRBJ1-1; D may be TRBD1 (6 bases). Germline-derived CDR1 and CDR2 are SGHTA and FQGTGA. V was cut by 0 bases and J by 1 base, with 21 bases left in between. The CDR3 is 19 residues long. CDR3 residues: CASSLTAHPSGAGNTEAFF. For the CDR3, the DNA is TGTGCCAGCAGCTTAACCGCCCATCCGTCGGGGGCGGGGAACACTGAAGCTTTCTTT.

The chain employs TRBV20-1 and TRBJ1-1, with 7 bases identical to TRBD1. Germline CDR1 and CDR2: DFQATT and SNEGSKA (reference sequence). The V segment lost 0 bases and the J segment 7 bases; nucleotides outside the gene matches: 8. The CDR3 extends over 14 amino acids. CDR3: CSARERGRIVEAFF. In DNA, the CDR3 is TGCAGTGCTAGAGAGAGGGGGCGCATAGTTGAAGCTTTCTTT.

A few counts support this clonotype. This rearrangement joins TRBV3-1 to TRBJ2-7, with a tentative D call TRBD2 (5 bases). Germline CDR1 reads LGHDT; CDR2 reads YNNKEL (reference sequence). The V and J ends lost 4 bases and 6 bases respectively, with 16 bases between them. This CDR3 spans 14 amino acids. For the CDR3, the DNA is TGTGCCAGCAGCCTACCAGGACGGGGTCTCGAGCAGTACTTC. Translating it yields CASSLPGRGLEQYF.

The rearrangement uses TRBV4-1 and TRBJ2-2, with a tentative D call TRBD1 (5 bases). This CDR3 contains 14 residues. Per the germline V gene, CDR1 is MGHRA and CDR2 is YSYEKL. V lost 4 bases to trimming and J lost 4 bases, with 10 bases between them. CDR3 loop: CASSRGQFTGELFF. CDR3 bases: TGCGCCAGCAGCCGGGGCCAATTCACCGGGGAGCTGTTTTTT.

This clonotype was seen only a few times. The rearrangement links TRBV18 to TRBJ1-6, with 8 bases identical to TRBD1. Germline CDR1 reads KGHSH; CDR2 reads LQKENI. The CDR3 is 14 residues long. The V and J ends lost 5 bases and 10 bases, in that order; junction bases with no gene match: 7. CDR3 amino acids: CASSSTGGRSPLHF. The CDR3 DNA follows: TGTGCCAGCTCATCTACAGGGGGTCGATCACCCCTCCACTTT.

This clonotype was picked up a small number of times. The chain joins TRBV7-9 to TRBJ2-3; D gene uncertain. Germline CDR1 SEHNR, CDR2 FQNEAQ (reference sequence). The CDR3 runs to 12 residues. V was pared by 5 bases and J by 6 bases, with 9 bases between. CDR3 nucleotides: TGTGCCAGCAGCGACCGTTTGGATACGCAGTATTTT. Its translation is CASSDRLDTQYF.

The chain combines TRBV28 with TRBJ2-7, with 9 bases identical to TRBD1. CDR1 is MDHEN, CDR2 SYDVKM, per germline. V shed 5 bases and J 5 bases; nucleotides not matched to a gene: 10. This CDR3 is built from 15 residues. The CDR3 loop is CASSPGGTGSHEQYF. The CDR3 region has the DNA TGTGCCAGCAGTCCCGGGGGGACAGGGTCCCACGAGCAGTACTTC.

This clonotype was counted at least ten times. J is TRBJ2-2 and V is TRBV6-5; no firm D call. V lost 2 bases and J 0 bases, leaving 10 bases between the germline ends. The germline V gene has CDR1 MNHEY and CDR2 SVGAGI. CDR3 length equals 16 residues. Here the CDR3 reads CASSYSETPNTGELFF. CDR3 nucleotides: TGTGCCAGCAGTTACAGTGAGACACCGAACACCGGGGAGCTGTTTTTT.

The chain has TRBV12-3 or TRBV12-4 and TRBJ1-1, with D tentatively TRBD1 (6 bases). This CDR3 has 13 residues. Deletions cut 2 bases from V and 8 bases from J, with 12 bases between. The chain's CDR3 is CASSLLVGGEAFF. CDR3 in DNA: TGTGCCAGCAGTTTATTGGTTGGGGGCGAAGCTTTCTTT.

This clonotype was detected a few times. The chain is built from TRBV11-2 and TRBJ2-4; weak D call: TRBD2 (5 bases). The V end was cut by 5 bases, the J end by 4 bases, with 6 bases between. There are 12 residues in the CDR3. Germline V CDR1 and CDR2: SGHAT, FQNNGV. The CDR3 DNA is TGTGCCAGCAGCAGGGAGAAAAACATTCAGTACTTC. Residues: CASSREKNIQYF.